What follows are 3 T cell receptor beta chains derived from one specimen sequenced in a study of naive and memory T cell subsets. Described treatment: skin biopsy from PPD injection site in Mantoux-positive individual. A UMI-containing oligonucleotide was joined by 3' ligation to the TCR cDNA template. Four PCR rounds used nested alpha and beta constant region primers plus the SP2 primer. Using its own MiXCR run on the UMI-ligation and nested PCR reads, TCRdb lists one record per CDR3 protein. The repertoire has 20,000 to 25,000 distinct CDR3 sequences, 6% of them found once; the top ten carry approximately 5.7%. Source: skin, taken from a tuberculin skin test site. Receptor source: an adult in good health.

The chain links TRBV7-2 to TRBJ2-3, with TRBD1 matching 8 bases. Trimming removed 8 bases from V and 5 bases from J; junction bases left unmatched: 0. CDR3 size: 11 residues. The germline CDR1 and CDR2 sequences are SGHTA and FQGNSA. The CDR3 DNA sequence: TGTGCCAGCGGACAGGGAGATACGCAGTATTTT. Translating it yields CASGQGDTQYF.

This clonotype was seen more than once but under ten times. The chain recombines TRBV20-1 with TRBJ1-1, with D possibly TRBD1 on 5 matching bases. The CDR3 is 12 amino acids. Germline V gene lookup returns CDR1 DFQATT and CDR2 SNEGSKA (reference sequence). V lost 6 bases and J 5 bases, leaving 13 bases between the germline ends. The CDR3 region is CSAPRGGTEAFF. The CDR3 nucleotides read TGCAGTGCCCCCCGCGGGGGGACTGAAGCTTTCTTT.

This clonotype has at least ten counts. The chain employs TRBV20-1 and TRBJ1-2; D possibly corresponds to TRBD1 (5 bases). Between the trimmed V and J ends, which lost 0 bases and 4 bases, there was a span of 9 bases. This CDR3 region has 13 residues. The germline V gene has CDR1 DFQATT and CDR2 SNEGSKA (reference sequence). The CDR3 loop is CSARDQGPYGYTF. Written as DNA, the CDR3 is TGCAGTGCTAGAGATCAGGGCCCCTATGGCTACACCTTC.